This passage covers 28 T cell receptor beta chains from one sample sequenced in a study of OX40 agonist ivuxolimab in advanced cancers. Repertoires were generated with immunoSEQ multiplex PCR, while TCRdb's copy carries only in-frame clones and drops some. The sample lists around 100,000 clones, roughly 90% seen once, with roughly 2.6% in the top ten. Sequencing was performed on CD4+ or CD8+ T cells sorted from blood, taken in a trial of the OX40 agonist ivuxolimab. The receptor set was obtained from an adult with an advanced solid tumor such as melanoma, head and neck, liver or kidney cancer.

The chain has TRBV2 and TRBJ1-4; TRBD1 matches at 7 bases. The CDR3 is 14 amino acids. Unmatched junction bases numbered 7, after V lost 7 bases and J lost 5 bases. Germline V gene sequence: CDR1 SNHLY, CDR2 FYNNEI. The CDR3 sequence is CASKFQGGNEKLFF. CDR3 DNA: TGTGCCAGCAAATTCCAGGGGGGCAATGAAAAACTGTTTTTT.

The gene calls are TRBV5-1 and TRBJ2-7; D is possibly TRBD2 (6 bases). The germline gives CDR1 SGHRS, CDR2 YFSETQ. The germline V and J ends were trimmed by 2 bases and 6 bases, with 6 bases remaining between them. CDR3 length equals 11 residues. This CDR3 is CASSLAGEQYF. The CDR3 nucleotides read TGCGCCAGCAGCTTAGCGGGCGAGCAGTACTTC.

In this sample, this clone turned up a few times. The gene calls are TRBV9 and TRBJ2-3; TRBD1 is a possible D gene (6 bases). The CDR3 contains 16 residues. The germline CDR1 and CDR2 sequences are SGDLS and YYNGEE. V lost 6 bases and J lost 0, with 17 bases in between. CDR3 sequence reads: CASTRTAFPSTDTQYF. The DNA for the CDR3 is TGTGCCAGCACGCGGACAGCTTTTCCTAGCACAGATACGCAGTATTTT.

The chain combines TRBV7-2 with TRBJ2-5, with D perhaps assigned TRBD1 or TRBD2 (5 bases each). V shed 5 bases and J shed 0 bases, with 10 bases lying between them. The CDR3 runs to 14 residues. Germline values: CDR1 SGHTA, CDR2 FQGNSA. The CDR3 reads CASSPRGHQETQYF. The CDR3 DNA sequence: TGTGCCAGCAGCCCGAGGGGTCACCAAGAGACCCAGTACTTC.

The CDR3 sequence: CASSLGRGDNQPQHF. DNA of the CDR3: TGTGCCAGCAGCTTGGGAAGGGGGGACAATCAGCCCCAGCATTTT. V gene TRBV5-6 combines with J gene TRBJ1-5, with D maybe TRBD1 (6 bases). V lost 0 bases to trimming and J lost 3 bases, with 10 bases between them. The CDR3 totals 15 residues. Per germline, CDR1 SGHDT and CDR2 YYEEEE.

The rearrangement links TRBV5-1 to TRBJ2-6; possible D gene TRBD2, 6 bases. Trimming left V 2 bases short and J 17 bases short, with 20 bases between. The V gene's germline CDR1 is SGHRS and CDR2 YFSETQ. This CDR3 is 14 amino acids long. CDR3 DNA: TGCGCCAGCAGCTTATTGGAGGGCTCCCCTTCGTTGACTTTC. Encoded protein: CASSLLEGSPSLTF.

This rearrangement joins TRBV28 to TRBJ1-4, with 8 positions matching TRBD1. Germline V gene data show CDR1 as MDHEN and CDR2 as SYDVKM. J was trimmed by 7 bases and V by 4 bases; bases with no gene match: 8. The CDR3 is 15 residues long. The CDR3 loop is CASSSTGESGEKLFF. The CDR3 nucleotides read TGTGCCAGCAGTTCGACAGGGGAGAGCGGTGAAAAACTGTTTTTT.

CDR3 DNA sequence: TGTGCCAGCAGCTTAACGGACACGCAAGAGACCCAGTACTTC. Translating gives CASSLTDTQETQYF. The chain employs TRBV11-1 and TRBJ2-5, with a weak D call TRBD1 (5 bases). The CDR3 is made up of 14 amino acids. From germline, CDR1 is SGHAT and CDR2 FQDESV (reference sequence). The V gene lost 2 bases and the J gene lost 2 bases, with 9 bases spanning the gap.

The V and J genes are TRBV18 and TRBJ2-7; no definite D call. Germline CDR1 and CDR2: KGHSH and LQKENI. This CDR3 comprises 13 residues. V was shortened by 3 bases and J by 2 bases, with 8 bases between the two germline ends. The CDR3 DNA is TGTGCCAGCTCACCTAAAGAACCCTACGAGCAGTACTTC. Its protein is CASSPKEPYEQYF.

The rearrangement links TRBV10-1 to TRBJ2-7; no firm D call. The germline gives CDR1 WNHNN, CDR2 SYGVQD (reference sequence). V gave up 9 bases and J gave up 3 bases, with 15 bases separating them. The CDR3 is 13 amino acids. CDR3 coding DNA: TGCGCCAGAAGCCGAGCATGGGTCTACGAGCAGTACTTC. Amino acids: CARSRAWVYEQYF.

This clone was seen a single time. The rearrangement links TRBV11-2 to TRBJ2-1; the D gene is possibly TRBD2 (6 bases). In germline, CDR1 is SGHAT, CDR2 FQNNGV. The CDR3 consists of 13 residues. Trimming removed 5 bases at V and 9 bases at J, with 14 bases between. The CDR3: CASSRGEVGEQFF. CDR3 DNA: TGTGCCAGCAGCCGAGGGGAGGTGGGTGAGCAGTTCTTC.

The CDR3 reads CASSVVSVRDTQYF. The CDR3 DNA reads TGTGCCAGCAGCGTAGTCTCCGTCAGGGATACGCAGTATTTT. The chain joins TRBV9 to TRBJ2-3; D is unresolved. Trimming removed 0 bases from V and 6 bases from J, with 11 bases in between. CDR1 is SGDLS and CDR2 is YYNGEE in the germline V gene. CDR3 length: 14 residues.

CDR3 sequence reads: CASSFNNEQFF. In DNA form, the CDR3 reads TGTGCCAGCAGTTTCAACAATGAGCAGTTCTTC. The V call is TRBV6-5, the J call TRBJ2-1; no definite D call. V lost 4 bases, J lost 5 bases, and 3 bases lay in between. Germline CDR1 and CDR2: MNHEY and SVGAGI. The CDR3 length is 11 residues.

This clone was observed a handful of times. The chain employs TRBV28 and TRBJ2-7; D gene unclear. The ends were cut back, 3 bases at V and 1 base at J, with 16 bases in the middle. Germline V gene data show CDR1 as MDHEN and CDR2 as SYDVKM. The CDR3 runs 16 residues. The DNA of the CDR3 is TGTGCCAGCAGTTTCAATTTGGCGGTGCTTTCCTACGAGCAGTACTTC. It is translated as CASSFNLAVLSYEQYF.

This rearrangement joins TRBV6-1 to TRBJ2-4; 7 nucleotides align to TRBD1. The V and J ends lost 2 bases and 1 base, in that order; junction bases with no gene match: 8. CDR1 and CDR2 from the germline V gene are MNHNS and SASEGT. The CDR3 runs to 17 residues. This chain's CDR3 is CASSERQGEWAKNIQYF. CDR3 DNA: TGTGCCAGCAGTGAACGGCAGGGGGAGTGGGCCAAAAACATTCAGTACTTC.

The rearrangement joins TRBV6-5 to TRBJ2-7; TRBD1 or TRBD2 may be the D gene (5 bases each). V was shortened by 6 bases and J by 7 bases, with 19 bases between the two germline ends. CDR1 and CDR2 from the germline V gene are MNHEY and SVGAGI. The length of the CDR3 is 14 residues. Here the CDR3 DNA reads TGTGCCAGCAGGAACCCCACTCTGAGGGGAGAGCAGTACTTC. Its translation: CASRNPTLRGEQYF.

The chain uses TRBV14 and TRBJ2-2; 8 positions agree with TRBD1. The CDR3 is 15 amino acids. With V trimmed by 4 bases and J by 5 bases, 6 bases remained unmatched. Germline values: CDR1 SGHDN, CDR2 FVKESK. The CDR3: CASSRATGATGELFF. Written as DNA, the CDR3 is TGTGCCAGCAGCCGAGCGACAGGGGCAACCGGGGAGCTGTTTTTT. The full variable domain, its missing parts supplied by reference TRBV14 and TRBJ2-2, is EAGVTQFPSHSVIEKGQTVTLRCDPISGHDNLYWYRRVMGKEIKFLLHFVKESKQDESGMPNNRFLAERTGGTYSTLKVQPAELEDSGVYFCASSRATGATGELFFGEGSRLTVL.

V usage is TRBV19 and J usage is TRBJ1-1; 7 bases map to TRBD1. Germline V gene sequence: CDR1 LNHDA, CDR2 SQIVND (reference sequence). Unmatched junction bases numbered 10, after V lost 3 bases and J lost 9 bases. The CDR3 covers 14 residues. The CDR3 is CASSIGKGGEKAFF. For the CDR3, the DNA is TGTGCCAGTAGTATTGGCAAAGGGGGCGAGAAAGCTTTCTTT.

The gene calls are TRBV19 and TRBJ2-7; the D gene could be TRBD1 or TRBD2 (6 bases each). Germline CDR1 and CDR2: LNHDA and SQIVND (reference sequence). The CDR3 totals 13 residues. The V and J ends lost 7 bases and 3 bases respectively, with 13 bases between them. CDR3 DNA sequence: TGTGCCAGTAAGGCGGGACAAGGCTACGAGCAGTACTTC. Amino acids: CASKAGQGYEQYF.

The rearrangement joins TRBV7-9 to TRBJ1-4; TRBD1 is a possible D gene (6 bases). CDR1 and CDR2 (germline): SEHNR, FQNEAQ (reference sequence). There are 15 residues in the CDR3. V lost 4 bases and J 3 bases, leaving 12 bases between the germline ends. This CDR3 reads CASSSTGYSNEKLFF. Written as DNA, the CDR3 is TGTGCCAGCAGCTCCACAGGGTATTCTAATGAAAAACTGTTTTTT.

CDR3 bases: TGTGCCAGCAGCTTCGACGGCGTCCTCTCCAATGAGCAGTTCTTC. It codes for CASSFDGVLSNEQFF. This chain joins TRBV11-2 and TRBJ2-1; D gene ambiguous. Germline lookup yields CDR1 SGHAT and CDR2 FQNNGV. V dropped 3 bases and J dropped 6 bases, with 15 bases sitting between them. The CDR3 totals 15 residues. Full variable domain (outside the CDR3, taken from reference TRBV11-2 and TRBJ2-1): EAGVAQSPRYKIIEKRQSVAFWCNPISGHATLYWYQQILGQGPKLLIQFQNNGVVDDSQLPKDRFSAERLKGVDSTLKIQPAKLEDSAVYLCASSFDGVLSNEQFFGPGTRLTVL.

The gene calls are TRBV2 and TRBJ2-2, with 10 bases fitting TRBD1. In germline, CDR1 is SNHLY, CDR2 FYNNEI. The CDR3 runs 14 residues. V dropped 9 bases and J dropped 6; count of bases not matched to a gene: 7. The CDR3 protein is CASALGQGAGELFF. The CDR3, as DNA: TGTGCCAGTGCACTCGGACAGGGGGCCGGGGAGCTGTTTTTT. The variable domain in full, with the rest retrieved from reference TRBV2 and TRBJ2-2, is EPEVTQTPSHQVTQMGQEVILRCVPISNHLYFYWYRQILGQKVEFLVSFYNNEISEKSEIFDDQFSVERPDGSNFTLKIRSTKLEDSAMYFCASALGQGAGELFFGEGSRLTVL.

The genes are TRBV7-9 and TRBJ2-2; D not certain. Germline V gene data show CDR1 as SEHNR and CDR2 as FQNEAQ (reference sequence). There are 15 residues in the CDR3. V lost 5 bases, J lost 1 base, and 11 bases lay in between. CDR3 bases: TGTGCCAGCAGCAAGGGCTCCTTGAACACCGGGGAGCTGTTTTTT. Translated: CASSKGSLNTGELFF.

The chain links TRBV18 to TRBJ2-3; D might be TRBD1 or TRBD2, each matching 5 bases. This CDR3 region has 16 residues. Germline-derived CDR1 and CDR2 are KGHSH and LQKENI. Trimming took off 0 bases at V and 1 base at J, with 11 bases between the two ends. This chain's CDR3 is CASSPPTGRGTDTQYF. In DNA, the CDR3 is TGTGCCAGCTCACCACCGACGGGGCGGGGCACAGATACGCAGTATTTT.

The rearrangement links TRBV28 to TRBJ2-7; TRBD1 is a possible D gene (6 bases). CDR3 size: 12 residues. Trimming cost V 5 bases and J 4 bases, with 9 bases left between them. The germline CDR1 and CDR2 sequences are MDHEN and SYDVKM. CDR3 amino acids: CASSRGQYEQYF. The DNA for the CDR3 is TGTGCCAGCAGTAGAGGACAGTACGAGCAGTACTTC.

The rearrangement links TRBV5-1 to TRBJ2-3; maybe TRBD1 (6 bases). Germline V gene data show CDR1 as SGHRS and CDR2 as YFSETQ. The CDR3 extends over 14 amino acids. V lost 4 bases and J 1 base, leaving 10 bases between the germline ends. Written as DNA, the CDR3 is TGCGCCAGCAGCCCAGGGGTGGGCACAGATACGCAGTATTTT. Amino acids: CASSPGVGTDTQYF.

The chain links TRBV19 to TRBJ1-3; the D is unclear. The CDR3 runs 13 residues. CDR1 LNHDA and CDR2 SQIVND come from the germline V gene (reference sequence). V shed 7 bases and J shed 3 bases, with 10 bases lying between them. CDR3 bases: TGTGCCAGTACCAGGACTGTTGGAAACACCATATATTTT. Translated: CASTRTVGNTIYF.

The gene calls are TRBV7-9 and TRBJ2-7; 8 nucleotides match TRBD1. The ends lost 1 base at V and 7 bases at J; junction bases unmatched: 6. Germline V gives CDR1 SEHNR, CDR2 FQNEAQ (reference sequence). The CDR3 contains 14 residues. CDR3 DNA sequence: TGTGCCAGCAGCTTAGGGCAGGGGGCGGGTGAGCAGTACTTC. Residues: CASSLGQGAGEQYF.